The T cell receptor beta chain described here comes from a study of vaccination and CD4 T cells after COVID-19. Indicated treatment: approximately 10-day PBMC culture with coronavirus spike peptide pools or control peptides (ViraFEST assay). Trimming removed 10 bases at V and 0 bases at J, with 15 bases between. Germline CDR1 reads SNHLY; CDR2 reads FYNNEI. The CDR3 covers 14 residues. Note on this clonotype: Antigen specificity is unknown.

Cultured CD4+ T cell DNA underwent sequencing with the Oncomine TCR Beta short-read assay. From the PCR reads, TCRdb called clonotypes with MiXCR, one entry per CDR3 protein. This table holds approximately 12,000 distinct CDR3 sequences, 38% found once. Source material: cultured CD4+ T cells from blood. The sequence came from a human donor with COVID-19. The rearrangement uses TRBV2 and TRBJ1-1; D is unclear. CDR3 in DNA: TGTGCCAACCTCCTCGACGCCATGAACACTGAAGCTTTCTTT. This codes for CANLLDAMNTEAFF.